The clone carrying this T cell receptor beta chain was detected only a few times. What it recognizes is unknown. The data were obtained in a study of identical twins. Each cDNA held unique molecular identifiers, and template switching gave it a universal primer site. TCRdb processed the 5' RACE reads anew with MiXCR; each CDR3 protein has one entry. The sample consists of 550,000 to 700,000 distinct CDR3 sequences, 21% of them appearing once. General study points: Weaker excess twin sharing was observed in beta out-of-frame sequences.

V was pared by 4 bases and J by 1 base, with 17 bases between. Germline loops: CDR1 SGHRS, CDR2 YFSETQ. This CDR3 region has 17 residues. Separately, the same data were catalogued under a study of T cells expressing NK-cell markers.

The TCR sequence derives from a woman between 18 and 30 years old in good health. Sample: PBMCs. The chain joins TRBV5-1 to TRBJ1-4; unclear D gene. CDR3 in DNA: TGCGCCAGCAGCATGCGGCCCCCCCAGATAACTAATGAAAAACTGTTTTTT. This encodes CASSMRPPQITNEKLFF.